Below are 21 T cell receptor beta chains sequenced from a single sample in a study of radiotherapy plus CTLA-4 blockade in lung cancer. Sequenced by immunoSEQ multiplex PCR; TCRdb stores in-frame clones only, minus some. The sample lists 90,000 to 100,000 clones, approximately 75% occurring once. This specimen consisted of peripheral blood, obtained from a patient treated with radiotherapy plus ipilimumab. The receptors originated from a human donor with non-small cell lung cancer who had a partial response to radiotherapy plus ipilimumab. Some clones in this sample may be carry-over from other donors' samples.

The chain couples TRBV6-1 to TRBJ1-1, with 11 nucleotides matching TRBD1. There are 13 residues in the CDR3. CDR1 and CDR2 from the germline V gene are MNHNS and SASEGT. V trimming: 5 bases; J trimming: 11 bases; junction bases outside the gene matches: 7. DNA of the CDR3: TGTGCCAGCAGTTCCGGGACAGGGGGATCGGCTTTCTTT. Its protein is CASSSGTGGSAFF.

The J gene is TRBJ1-2, the V gene TRBV15; D remains unclear. V lost 2 bases, J lost 0 bases, and 16 bases lay in between. This CDR3 comprises 17 residues. Germline V lookup: CDR1 LNHNV, CDR2 YYDKDF (reference sequence). CDR3 protein: CATSRRGAELANYGYTF. CDR3 bases: TGTGCCACCAGCAGAAGAGGTGCGGAGTTAGCTAACTATGGCTACACCTTC.

This sequence joins TRBV27 and TRBJ1-6, with 9 nucleotides matching TRBD1. The ends lost 2 bases at V and 9 bases at J; junction bases unmatched: 14. The V gene's germline CDR1 is MNHEY and CDR2 SMNVEV (reference sequence). CDR3 length: 18 amino acids. The CDR3 DNA reads TGTGCCAGCAGTTTAACCCTGACAGGGGGGACGTTAGGTTCACCCCTCCACTTT. Its protein product is CASSLTLTGGTLGSPLHF.

The table lists this clone with a few counts. The V gene is TRBV29-1, the J gene TRBJ2-3; 9 nucleotides agree with TRBD1. The germline V gene encodes CDR1 SQVTM and CDR2 ANQGSEA. The J segment lost 3 bases and the V segment lost 4 bases, leaving 5 bases of the junction unmatched. The CDR3 spans 14 residues. CDR3 loop: CSVAGTGSTDTQYF. The CDR3 DNA is TGCAGCGTTGCCGGGACAGGGTCAACAGATACGCAGTATTTT.

The chain has TRBV7-2 and TRBJ2-3; TRBD2 matches at 8 bases. V shed 8 bases, J shed 1 base, and the junction held 8 bases outside the gene matches. Germline CDR1 SGHTA, CDR2 FQGNSA. This CDR3 region has 15 residues. The CDR3 here is CASGPPAGGTDTQYF. The CDR3 DNA follows: TGTGCCAGCGGTCCCCCAGCGGGGGGCACAGATACGCAGTATTTT.

This clone was counted a few times. The chain carries TRBV28 and TRBJ1-5, with 8 positions matching TRBD1. The CDR3 loop spans 13 amino acids. The V gene's germline CDR1 is MDHEN and CDR2 SYDVKM. V lost 3 bases to trimming and J lost 5 bases; unmatched junction nucleotides: 0. The CDR3 protein is CASSLTGDQPQHF. The CDR3, as DNA: TGTGCCAGCAGTTTGACAGGGGATCAGCCCCAGCATTTT. The entire variable domain, with the rest obtained from reference TRBV28 and TRBJ1-5, is as follows: DVKVTQSSRYLVKRTGEKVFLECVQDMDHENMFWYRQDPGLGLRLIYFSYDVKMKEKGDIPEGYSVSREKKERFSLILESASTNQTSMYLCASSLTGDQPQHFGDGTRLSIL.

This clone was detected once. The CDR3 protein is CASSVTAHEQFF. CDR3 coding DNA: TGTGCCAGCAGCGTGACAGCCCATGAGCAGTTCTTC. The rearrangement uses TRBV13 and TRBJ2-1; possibly TRBD1 for D (5 bases). Deletions cut 5 bases from V and 8 bases from J, with 10 bases between. CDR3 size: 12 residues. Looked up from germline, CDR1 is PRHDT and CDR2 is FYEKMQ (reference sequence).

This clone was detected once. V usage is TRBV7-2 and J usage is TRBJ2-1; 10 nucleotides match TRBD2. The ends lost 5 bases at V and 0 bases at J; junction bases unmatched: 10. CDR1 is SGHTA and CDR2 is FQGNSA in the germline V gene. The CDR3 contains 18 residues. The CDR3 DNA follows: TGTGCCAGCAGCACCCAGGGACTAGCGAGGAGCTCCTACAATGAGCAGTTCTTC. Its protein product is CASSTQGLARSSYNEQFF.

The chain has TRBV11-2 and TRBJ2-2, with D perhaps TRBD2 (7 bases). This CDR3 spans 19 amino acids. Germline lookup yields CDR1 SGHAT and CDR2 FQNNGV. V was shortened by 3 bases and J by 3 bases, with 23 bases between the two germline ends. The CDR3 here is CASSFSIFGGRVYTGELFF. Here the CDR3 DNA reads TGTGCCAGCAGCTTTTCTATTTTCGGGGGGCGCGTGTACACCGGGGAGCTGTTTTTT.

This chain joins TRBV2 and TRBJ1-4, with 10 bases fitting TRBD1. Losses at the gene ends were 5 bases for V and 4 bases for J; bases not matched to a gene: 7. Germline CDR1 SNHLY, CDR2 FYNNEI. The CDR3 is 16 amino acids. CDR3 protein: CASSTTGTGVNEKLFF. The CDR3 nucleotides are TGTGCCAGCAGTACCACCGGGACAGGGGTTAATGAAAAACTGTTTTTT.

This clone appeared a few times. The chain has TRBV6-1 and TRBJ1-6; 8 nucleotides align to TRBD1. The germline V gene has CDR1 MNHNS and CDR2 SASEGT. Losses at the gene ends were 6 bases for V and 5 bases for J; bases not matched to a gene: 3. The CDR3 runs to 14 residues. CDR3 sequence: CASSADRDNSPLHF. The DNA of the CDR3 is TGTGCCAGCAGCGCGGACAGGGATAATTCACCCCTCCACTTT.

The chain recombines TRBV7-8 with TRBJ2-3, with 7 bases fitting TRBD2. Germline V lookup: CDR1 SGHVS, CDR2 FQNEAQ. The V segment lost 4 bases and the J segment 5 bases; nucleotides outside the gene matches: 15. The CDR3 has 17 residues. CDR3 sequence reads: CASSSSTGGRAVDTQYF. The CDR3, as DNA: TGTGCCAGCAGCTCGTCCACAGGAGGGAGGGCCGTAGATACGCAGTATTTT.

This clone was seen just once. CDR3 coding DNA: TGTGCCACCAGCAGAGGTGGCGGGGTCGGTAGCACTGAAGCTTTCTTT. It codes for CATSRGGGVGSTEAFF. The chain has TRBV15 and TRBJ1-1; D call uncertain. The CDR3 length is 16 residues. Trimming removed 1 base from V and 4 bases from J, with 16 bases in between. CDR1 and CDR2 (germline): LNHNV, YYDKDF (reference sequence).

This clone was recorded only once. The chain uses TRBV10-3 and TRBJ2-7, with 7 bases aligning to TRBD1. There are 17 residues in the CDR3. Germline CDR1 reads ENHRY; CDR2 reads SYGVKD. The ends lost 0 bases at V and 5 bases at J; junction bases unmatched: 13. The CDR3 protein is CAISESKYQQGINEQYF. The DNA of the CDR3 is TGTGCCATCAGTGAGTCGAAGTACCAACAGGGGATCAACGAGCAGTACTTC.

This chain uses TRBV27 with TRBJ1-5; 9 bases agree with TRBD1. Trimming took 7 bases from V and 5 from J; bases not matched to a gene: 12. The CDR3 loop spans 16 amino acids. The germline gives CDR1 MNHEY, CDR2 SMNVEV (reference sequence). CDR3 in amino acids: CASMGYGGTGHQPQHF. The CDR3 DNA follows: TGTGCCAGCATGGGTTATGGTGGGACAGGGCATCAGCCCCAGCATTTT.

The chain combines TRBV11-2 with TRBJ2-1, with 8 nucleotides matching TRBD1. Germline CDR1 and CDR2: SGHAT and FQNNGV. The CDR3 spans 15 residues. J was trimmed by 2 bases and V by 5 bases; bases with no gene match: 5. CDR3 sequence: CASSLTGDPYNEQFF. CDR3 DNA: TGTGCCAGCAGCCTGACAGGGGACCCCTACAATGAGCAGTTCTTC.

The rearrangement joins TRBV4-2 to TRBJ2-3; D unresolved. The CDR3 has 14 amino acids. Germline V gives CDR1 LGHNA, CDR2 YNFKEQ. V was clipped by 0 bases and J by 4 bases, with 8 bases between them. The CDR3 nucleotides read TGTGCCAGCAGCCAAGACCGTACGGCAGATACGCAGTATTTT. Translation: CASSQDRTADTQYF.

This clone was observed once. The chain combines TRBV6-6 with TRBJ1-6; D not resolved. The V end was cut by 2 bases, the J end by 7 bases, with 6 bases between. The CDR3 extends over 13 amino acids. Germline CDR1 is MNHNY and CDR2 is SVGAGI (reference sequence). For the CDR3, the DNA is TGTGCCAGCAGTTACGTCGAGAATTCACCCCTCCACTTT. As protein: CASSYVENSPLHF.

This chain links TRBV19 with TRBJ1-1, with 8 positions matching TRBD1. Germline CDR1 is LNHDA and CDR2 is SQIVND (reference sequence). V gave up 4 bases and J gave up 4 bases; unmatched junction bases: 8. This CDR3 has 15 residues. CDR3: CASSTWTGRGTEAFF. The DNA of the CDR3 is TGTGCCAGTAGTACGTGGACAGGGCGAGGCACTGAAGCTTTCTTT.

The V call is TRBV6-5, the J call TRBJ2-7, with a weak D call TRBD1 (6 bases). Per germline, CDR1 MNHEY and CDR2 SVGAGI. This CDR3 is 12 amino acids long. With 8 bases removed from V and 6 bases from J, the gap between germline ends came to 14 bases. The CDR3 protein is CASHRAEGEQYF. The CDR3 coding sequence is TGTGCCAGCCACAGGGCGGAAGGCGAGCAGTACTTC.

The chain is built from TRBV9 and TRBJ2-3, with 10 nucleotides matching TRBD2. The J segment lost 4 bases and the V segment lost 3 bases, leaving 5 bases of the junction unmatched. The CDR3 has 15 amino acids. Germline V gene data show CDR1 as SGDLS and CDR2 as YYNGEE. CDR3 DNA sequence: TGTGCCAGCAGCGCGGAGAGCGGGAGGGCAGATACGCAGTATTTT. Residues: CASSAESGRADTQYF.